The next 17 T cell receptor beta chains were all read from a single sample in a study of shared clonotypes between healthy human individuals. Generated by immunoSEQ multiplex PCR, the TCRdb table keeps only in-frame clones and is missing some. The table lists 520,000 or so clones, 79% of them singletons. Sequenced: PBMCs. These receptors were obtained from a woman between 35 and 50 years old in good health. Some clones in this sample may be carry-over from other donors' samples.

This chain links TRBV11-2 with TRBJ2-1; the match to TRBD2 covers 11 bases. V shed 4 bases and J 9 bases; nucleotides not matched to a gene: 5. Germline V lookup: CDR1 SGHAT, CDR2 FQNNGV. CDR3 length equals 14 residues. The CDR3: CASSSTSGSSEQFF. For the CDR3, the DNA is TGTGCCAGCAGCTCCACTAGCGGGAGTTCTGAGCAGTTCTTC.

The chain is built from TRBV6-1 and TRBJ2-7, with a tentative D call TRBD2 (6 bases). The CDR3 covers 14 residues. Trimming took off 7 bases at V and 3 bases at J, with 16 bases between the two ends. The germline V gene has CDR1 MNHNS and CDR2 SASEGT. This CDR3 is CASTPGLSDYEQYF. CDR3 coding DNA: TGTGCCAGCACCCCGGGACTCTCCGACTACGAGCAGTACTTC.

The chain uses TRBV7-3 and TRBJ2-2, with 11 bases fitting TRBD2. After removal of 4 bases from V and 0 bases from J, the junction contained 4 bases not matched to a gene. Germline assignment: CDR1 SGHTA and CDR2 FQGTGA. The CDR3 has 17 amino acids. The CDR3 protein is CASSYQGLAANTGELFF. In DNA form, the CDR3 reads TGTGCCAGCAGCTACCAGGGACTAGCGGCGAACACCGGGGAGCTGTTTTTT.

The chain is built from TRBV5-4 and TRBJ2-1; 13 bases line up with TRBD2. With 4 bases clipped from V and 7 bases from J, the junction kept 8 bases outside the gene matches. Germline CDR1 is SGHNT and CDR2 is YYREEE (reference sequence). The CDR3 length is 16 residues. The CDR3 region is CASSKGTSGIGNEQFF. CDR3 in DNA: TGTGCCAGCAGCAAAGGGACTAGCGGGATAGGTAATGAGCAGTTCTTC.

This clone was counted between two and nine times. The CDR3 region has the DNA TGTGCCAGCAGCCACTCGAGGCGACGCCGAGGACAGGGTGGCACTGAAGCTTTCTTT. It specifies CASSHSRRRRGQGGTEAFF. This chain uses TRBV4-2 with TRBJ1-1; TRBD1 matches 8 bases. There are 19 residues in the CDR3. The V and J ends lost 3 bases and 4 bases, in that order; junction bases with no gene match: 19. The germline gives CDR1 LGHNA, CDR2 YNFKEQ.

The V call is TRBV30, the J call TRBJ1-4, with D possibly matching TRBD1 (5 bases). The CDR3 extends over 13 amino acids. From germline, CDR1 is GTSNPN and CDR2 SVGIG (reference sequence). Trimming shortened V by 5 bases and J by 7 bases, and 14 bases separated the two germline ends. CDR3 sequence: CAWERGRGEKLFF. DNA of the CDR3: TGTGCCTGGGAAAGGGGTAGGGGTGAAAAACTGTTTTTT.

Regarding this clone: This specimen includes other DNA sequences encoding the same CDR3. The CDR3 bases are TGTGCCAGCAGTCAACGGGAGACCCAGTACTTC. Its translation: CASSQRETQYF. The V and J genes are TRBV6-5 and TRBJ2-5; D is undetermined. Trimming left V 5 bases short and J 5 bases short, with 6 bases between. The CDR3 contains 11 residues. In germline, CDR1 is MNHEY, CDR2 SVGAGI.

The chain joins TRBV5-4 to TRBJ2-6, with D possibly being TRBD1 (6 bases). The CDR3 covers 15 residues. The germline V gene encodes CDR1 SGHNT and CDR2 YYREEE (reference sequence). Trimming took 2 bases from V and 2 from J, leaving 8 bases between them. Written as DNA, the CDR3 is TGTGCCAGCAGCTTTGACAGGCCTGGGGCCAACGTCCTGACTTTC. Its translation is CASSFDRPGANVLTF.

The rearrangement uses TRBV11-2 and TRBJ1-1; tentative D call: TRBD1 (6 bases). V was pared by 5 bases and J by 4 bases, with 14 bases between. This CDR3 region has 14 residues. Looked up from germline, CDR1 is SGHAT and CDR2 is FQNNGV. The CDR3 here is CASSLTGWSTEAFF. DNA of the CDR3: TGTGCCAGCAGCCTAACAGGGTGGAGCACTGAAGCTTTCTTT.

The CDR3 region has the DNA TGTGCCAGCAATGCAGGGGGGGGCACAGATACGCAGTATTTT. Its protein is CASNAGGGTDTQYF. This chain joins TRBV6-5 and TRBJ2-3; D tentatively reads TRBD1 or TRBD2 (7 bases each). Trimming removed 7 bases from V and 1 base from J, with 12 bases in between. The CDR3 is 14 residues long. Germline CDR1 and CDR2: MNHEY and SVGAGI.

There are a few counts of this clone. The J gene is TRBJ1-5, the V gene TRBV5-6, with 9 bases that match TRBD1. The CDR3 spans 14 residues. Per the germline V gene, CDR1 is SGHDT and CDR2 is YYEEEE. V gave up 2 bases and J gave up 11 bases; unmatched junction bases: 8. CDR3 sequence reads: CASSFSGTGLAQHF. CDR3 sequence (DNA): TGTGCCAGCAGCTTCTCCGGGACAGGGTTAGCCCAGCATTTT.

The CDR3 here is CASSLVPGDNQPQHF. The CDR3 DNA reads as TGTGCCAGCAGTTTGGTGCCGGGGGACAATCAGCCCCAGCATTTT. V gene TRBV28 combines with J gene TRBJ1-5; possible D gene TRBD1, 5 bases. The CDR3 sequence is 15 residues long. Trimming pared 3 bases from V and 3 bases from J, leaving 12 bases between. Germline CDR1 MDHEN, CDR2 SYDVKM.

This chain joins TRBV7-9 and TRBJ2-1, with 9 nucleotides matching TRBD2. With 4 bases clipped from V and 6 bases from J, the junction kept 4 bases outside the gene matches. Germline V CDR1 and CDR2: SEHNR, FQNEAQ (reference sequence). This CDR3 is 14 amino acids long. The DNA for the CDR3 is TGTGCCAGCAGCTCTGGACTAGCGCTCAATGAGCAGTTCTTC. Translating it yields CASSSGLALNEQFF.

The J gene is TRBJ2-3, the V gene TRBV11-2; the match to TRBD2 covers 9 bases. Unmatched junction bases numbered 7, after V lost 1 base and J lost 2 bases. The CDR3 has 17 residues. Germline values: CDR1 SGHAT, CDR2 FQNNGV. CDR3 DNA: TGTGCCAGCAGCTTAGGCCGGCTAGCGGGAAACACAGATACGCAGTATTTT. It yields the protein CASSLGRLAGNTDTQYF.

As regards this clone: The sample holds other DNA sequences that translate to the same CDR3. The chain recombines TRBV6-6 with TRBJ2-1; no clear D. The CDR3 covers 13 residues. Per the germline V gene, CDR1 is MNHNY and CDR2 is SVGAGI (reference sequence). V was shortened by 8 bases and J by 0 bases, with 8 bases between the two germline ends. CDR3 region: CASQSSSYNEQFF. CDR3 sequence (DNA): TGTGCCAGCCAATCGAGCTCCTACAATGAGCAGTTCTTC.

V and J are TRBV18 and TRBJ2-5; D unclear. CDR1 is KGHSH, CDR2 LQKENI, per germline. This CDR3 is 13 amino acids long. V dropped 8 bases and J dropped 0 bases, with 10 bases sitting between them. CDR3 protein: CASLGSYQETQYF. The DNA for the CDR3 is TGTGCCAGCCTGGGTTCGTACCAAGAGACCCAGTACTTC.

The chain uses TRBV28 and TRBJ2-3; TRBD2 agrees at 8 bases. The CDR3 extends over 14 amino acids. Per germline, CDR1 MDHEN and CDR2 SYDVKM. Trimming cost V 10 bases and J 5 bases; bases outside gene matches: 11. The DNA of the CDR3 is TGTGCCACCCGAAGCGGGAGCCTGGTAGATACGCAGTATTTT. Its translation: CATRSGSLVDTQYF.